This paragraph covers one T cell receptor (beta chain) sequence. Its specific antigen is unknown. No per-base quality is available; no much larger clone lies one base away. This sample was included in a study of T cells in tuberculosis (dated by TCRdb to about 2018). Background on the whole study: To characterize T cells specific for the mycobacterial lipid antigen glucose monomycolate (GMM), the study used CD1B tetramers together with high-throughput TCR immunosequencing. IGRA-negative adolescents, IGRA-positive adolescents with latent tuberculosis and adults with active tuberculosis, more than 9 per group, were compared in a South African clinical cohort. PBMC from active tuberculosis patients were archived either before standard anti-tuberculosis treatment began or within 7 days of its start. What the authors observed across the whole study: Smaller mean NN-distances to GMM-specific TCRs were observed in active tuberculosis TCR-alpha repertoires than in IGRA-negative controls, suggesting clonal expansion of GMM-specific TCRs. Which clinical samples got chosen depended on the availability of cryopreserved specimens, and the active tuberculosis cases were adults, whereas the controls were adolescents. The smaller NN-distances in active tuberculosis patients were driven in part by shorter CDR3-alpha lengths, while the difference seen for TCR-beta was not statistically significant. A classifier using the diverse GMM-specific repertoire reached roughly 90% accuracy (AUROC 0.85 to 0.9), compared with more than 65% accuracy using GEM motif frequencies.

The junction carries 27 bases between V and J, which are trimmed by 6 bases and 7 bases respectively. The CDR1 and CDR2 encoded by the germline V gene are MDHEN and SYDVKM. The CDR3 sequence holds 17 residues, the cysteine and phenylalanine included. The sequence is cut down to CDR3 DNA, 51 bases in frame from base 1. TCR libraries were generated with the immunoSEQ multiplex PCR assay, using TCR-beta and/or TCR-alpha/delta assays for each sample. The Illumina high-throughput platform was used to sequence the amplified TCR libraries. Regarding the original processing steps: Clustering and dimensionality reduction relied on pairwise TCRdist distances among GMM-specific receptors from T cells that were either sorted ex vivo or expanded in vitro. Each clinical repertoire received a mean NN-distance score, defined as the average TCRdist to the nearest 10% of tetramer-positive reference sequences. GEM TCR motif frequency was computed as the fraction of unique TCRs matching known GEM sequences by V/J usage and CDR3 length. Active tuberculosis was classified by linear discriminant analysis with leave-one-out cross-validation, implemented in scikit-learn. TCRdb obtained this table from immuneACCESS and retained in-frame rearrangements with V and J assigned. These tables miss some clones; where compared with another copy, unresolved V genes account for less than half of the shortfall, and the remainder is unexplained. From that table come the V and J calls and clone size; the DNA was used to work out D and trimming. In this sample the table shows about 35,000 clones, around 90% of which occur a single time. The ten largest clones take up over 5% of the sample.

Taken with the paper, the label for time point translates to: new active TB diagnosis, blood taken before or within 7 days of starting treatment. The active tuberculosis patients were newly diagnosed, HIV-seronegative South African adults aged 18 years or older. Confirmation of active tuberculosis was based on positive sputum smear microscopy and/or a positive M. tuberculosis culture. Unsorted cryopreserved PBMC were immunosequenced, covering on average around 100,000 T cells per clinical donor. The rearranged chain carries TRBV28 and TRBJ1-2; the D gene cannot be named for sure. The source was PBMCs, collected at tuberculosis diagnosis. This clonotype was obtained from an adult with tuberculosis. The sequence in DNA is TGTGCCAGCAGGATTACCCGTCGGACGGACGCTGAGGGTGGCTACACCTTC. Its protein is CASRITRRTDAEGGYTF.